This T cell receptor (beta chain) was documented in a study of early T cells in non-severe SARS-CoV-2 infection. Study details: Investigators sequenced bulk RNA drawn from unsorted whole blood, and chains remained unpaired. Study conclusions and caveats: VDJdb matches were skewed toward anti-spike CD8 T cell responses.

This clonotype has more than one count but fewer than ten. The antigen remains undetermined. The CDR3 has 14 amino acids. Between the trimmed V and J ends, which lost 4 bases and 4 bases, there was a span of 13 bases. Individual cDNA molecules received unique molecular identifiers during library preparation. Using its own MiXCR run on the 5' RACE reads, TCRdb lists one record per CDR3 protein. The sample lists approximately 69,000 distinct CDR3 sequences, 12% occurring once. This rearrangement joins TRBV12-3 or TRBV12-4 to TRBJ1-2; D gene unclear. This receptor was taken from an adult who was a healthcare worker with PCR-confirmed SARS-CoV-2 infection or an uninfected control (not recorded which). Here the sequenced sample was whole blood, taken at baseline. The chain's CDR3 is CASSSAHGSYGYTF. The CDR3 DNA is TGTGCCAGCAGTTCAGCCCACGGGTCCTATGGCTACACCTTC.